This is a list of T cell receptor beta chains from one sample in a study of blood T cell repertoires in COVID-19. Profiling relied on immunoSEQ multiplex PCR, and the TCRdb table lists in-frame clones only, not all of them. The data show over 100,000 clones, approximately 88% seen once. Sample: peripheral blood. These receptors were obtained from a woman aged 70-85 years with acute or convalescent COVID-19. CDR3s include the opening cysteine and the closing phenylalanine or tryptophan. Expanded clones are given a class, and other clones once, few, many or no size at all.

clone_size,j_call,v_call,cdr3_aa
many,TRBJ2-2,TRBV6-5,CASSYSQATGELFF
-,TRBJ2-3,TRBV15,CATSRDHLGGADTDTQYF
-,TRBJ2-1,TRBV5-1,CASTREGRLGYGEQFF
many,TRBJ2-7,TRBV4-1,CASSQSGGRGKYEQYF
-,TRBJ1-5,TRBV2,CASSDRGEQPQHF
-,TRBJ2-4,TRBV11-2,CASSLGTSGSVQYF
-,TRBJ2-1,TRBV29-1,CSVTGLAGGTFYNEQFF
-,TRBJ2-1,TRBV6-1,CASSEDLAWRAGSYNEQFF
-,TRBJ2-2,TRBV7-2,CASSPPRVAGGTGELFF
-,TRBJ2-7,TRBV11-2,CASSRGLAGGTYEQYF
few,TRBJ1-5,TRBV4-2,CASSQAGTGGIDQPQHF
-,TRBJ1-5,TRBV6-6,CASSRQGFESQRGNQPQHF
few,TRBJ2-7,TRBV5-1,CASSQGLAGPYEQYF
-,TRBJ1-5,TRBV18,CASSPVRGGSNQPQHF
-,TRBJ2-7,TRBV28,CASSPPAVRGQYF
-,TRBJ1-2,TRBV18,CASSPAGDYGYTF
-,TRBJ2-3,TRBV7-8,CASRRTGNTDTQYF
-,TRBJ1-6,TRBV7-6,CASGARDNSPLHF
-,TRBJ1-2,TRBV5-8,CASSFRGSEGYTF
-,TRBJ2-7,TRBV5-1,CASSLGDSNYEQYF
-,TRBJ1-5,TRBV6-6,CASSYSLRDSNQPQHF
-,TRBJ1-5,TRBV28,CASSLGGYSNQPQHF
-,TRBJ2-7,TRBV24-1,CATSETGQGRYEQYF
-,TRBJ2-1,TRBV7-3,CASSLNSGQIDEQFF
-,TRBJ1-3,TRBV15,CATSRDITSSGNTIYF
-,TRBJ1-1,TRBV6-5,CASRPREGATGEAFF
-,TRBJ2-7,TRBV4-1,CASSHPTSGVYEQYF
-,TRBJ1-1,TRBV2,CASSSQLNTEAFF
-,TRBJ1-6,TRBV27,CASSLWAGGGYNSPLHF
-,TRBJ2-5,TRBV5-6,CASSFRAGEETQYF
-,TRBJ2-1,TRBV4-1,CASSQEDSGGYNEQFF
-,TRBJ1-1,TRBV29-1,CSAKGASTEAFF
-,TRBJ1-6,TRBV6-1,CASSENEGARSPLHF
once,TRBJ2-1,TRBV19,CASSIGTGGDNEQFF
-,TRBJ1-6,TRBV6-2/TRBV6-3,CASSFPPAGNSPLHF
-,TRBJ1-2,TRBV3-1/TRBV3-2,CASSQGTGSYTF
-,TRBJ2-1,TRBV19,CASSPRLSGGALGEQFF
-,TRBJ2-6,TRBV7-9,CASSLSVPWSGANVLTF
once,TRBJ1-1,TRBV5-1,CASGQTINTEAFF
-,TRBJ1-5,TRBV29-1,CSVGGTGDQPQHF
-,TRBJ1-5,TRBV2,CASRGQGANSNQPQHF
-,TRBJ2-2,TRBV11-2,CASSLGHGLAGRNTGELFF
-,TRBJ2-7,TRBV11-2,CASSPLSLSEQYF
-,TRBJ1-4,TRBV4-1,CASSQEGSATASEKLFF